This TCR beta chain originates from a study of blood T cell repertoires in COVID-19. Study summary: Nucleic acid was either cDNA or gDNA, and it came from T cells, B-cell-depleted T cells, or PBMCs.

Deletions cut 5 bases from V and 1 base from J, with 17 bases between. This CDR3 spans 16 amino acids. Germline V gene data show CDR1 as MNHEY and CDR2 as SMNVEV (reference sequence). Cohorts were assigned according to the clinical history that participants reported. Before being deemed recovered, Cohort 3 donors had two negative PCRs, clearance, or symptom resolution. Methods used by the authors: Amplification with reference gene primers provided the estimates of nucleated cell counts. The data were produced by immunoSEQ multiplex PCR, yet TCRdb's version contains in-frame clones alone and is incomplete. The D gene and trimming were derived from the DNA, and the V and J assignments and clone size from that table. The table has roughly 250,000 clones, just over 90% seen once; the top ten hold 1.5% to 2%.

The clonotype was recovered from a woman in her late teens or twenties who had recovered from COVID-19. The chain couples TRBV27 to TRBJ1-1; D unclear. Sample: PBMCs or T cells enriched from blood (not recorded which). The CDR3 is CASSQRGSVPNTEAFF. The CDR3 nucleotides are TGTGCCAGCAGTCAGCGGGGATCTGTCCCGAACACTGAAGCTTTCTTT.